This T cell receptor beta chain derives from a study of shared clonotypes between healthy human individuals. CD45RO negativity and positive selection for CCR7 defined naive CD8 cells, a population that excluded terminally differentiated effector memory CD45RA+ cells. V was pared by 3 bases and J by 8 bases, with 13 bases between. The CDR3 is 14 residues long. CDR1 and CDR2 (germline): MGHRA, YSYEKL. Sequencing was performed with immunoSEQ multiplex PCR; in TCRdb, only in-frame clones are kept and a portion is missing. The repertoire includes around 2,000,000 clones, over 85% of them detected once, and around 1.1% sits in the top ten. The study's findings and limits: As a rule, naive subsets had a larger estimated richness than memory subsets. The study found lower generation probabilities in non-shared clonotypes than in those shared by all four donors.

Comments on this clone: Its specificity is not known.

The sample consisted of naive CD8+ T cells sorted from blood. The origin of this receptor is a man younger than 30 in good health. The chain has TRBV4-1 and TRBJ1-4, with a possible D match to TRBD1 (5 bases). The CDR3 region is CASSQGTVTEKLFF. The CDR3 DNA reads as TGCGCCAGCAGCCAGGGGACGGTGACGGAAAAACTGTTTTTT.